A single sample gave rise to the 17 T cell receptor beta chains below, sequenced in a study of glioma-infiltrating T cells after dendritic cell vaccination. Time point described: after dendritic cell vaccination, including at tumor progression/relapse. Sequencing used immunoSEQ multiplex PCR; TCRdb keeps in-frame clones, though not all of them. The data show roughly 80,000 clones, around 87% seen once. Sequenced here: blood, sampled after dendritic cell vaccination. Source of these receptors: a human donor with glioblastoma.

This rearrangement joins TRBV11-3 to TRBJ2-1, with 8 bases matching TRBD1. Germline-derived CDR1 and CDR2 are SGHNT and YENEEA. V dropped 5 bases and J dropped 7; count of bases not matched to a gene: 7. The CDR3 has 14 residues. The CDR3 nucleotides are TGTGCCAGCAGCCCCGGACAGGGAGCAAATGAGCAGTTCTTC. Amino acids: CASSPGQGANEQFF.

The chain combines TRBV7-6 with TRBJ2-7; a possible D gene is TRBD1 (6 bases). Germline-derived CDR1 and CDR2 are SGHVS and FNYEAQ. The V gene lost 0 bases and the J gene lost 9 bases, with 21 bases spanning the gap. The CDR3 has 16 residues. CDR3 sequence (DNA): TGTGCCAGCAGCTTAGCGGGCGGACAGTTGGTCGCGACGCAGTACTTC. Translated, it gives CASSLAGGQLVATQYF.

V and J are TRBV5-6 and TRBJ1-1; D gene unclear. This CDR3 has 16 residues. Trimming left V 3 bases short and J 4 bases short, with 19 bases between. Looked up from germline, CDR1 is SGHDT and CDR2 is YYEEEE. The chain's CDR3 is CASSSLKLPIITEAFF. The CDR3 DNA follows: TGTGCCAGCAGCTCCCTCAAGCTCCCTATAATCACTGAAGCTTTCTTT.

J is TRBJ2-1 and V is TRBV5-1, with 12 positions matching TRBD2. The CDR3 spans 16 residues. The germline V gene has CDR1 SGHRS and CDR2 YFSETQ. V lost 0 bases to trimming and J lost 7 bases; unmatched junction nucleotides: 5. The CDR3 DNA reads TGCGCCAGCAGCTTGGGACTAGCGGGGGCCCTTAATGAGCAGTTCTTC. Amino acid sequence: CASSLGLAGALNEQFF.

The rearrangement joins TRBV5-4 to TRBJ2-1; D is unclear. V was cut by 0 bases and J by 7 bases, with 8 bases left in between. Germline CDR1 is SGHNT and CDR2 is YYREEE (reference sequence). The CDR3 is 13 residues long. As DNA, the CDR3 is TGTGCCAGCAGCTTGGCAGGTGGGAATGAGCAGTTCTTC. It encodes CASSLAGGNEQFF.

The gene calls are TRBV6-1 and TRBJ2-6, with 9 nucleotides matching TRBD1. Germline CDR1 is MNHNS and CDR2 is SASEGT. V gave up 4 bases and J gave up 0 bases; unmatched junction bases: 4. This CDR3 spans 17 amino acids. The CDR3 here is CASSAGTGTSGANVLTF. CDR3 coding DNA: TGTGCCAGCAGTGCCGGGACAGGGACCTCTGGGGCCAACGTCCTGACTTTC.

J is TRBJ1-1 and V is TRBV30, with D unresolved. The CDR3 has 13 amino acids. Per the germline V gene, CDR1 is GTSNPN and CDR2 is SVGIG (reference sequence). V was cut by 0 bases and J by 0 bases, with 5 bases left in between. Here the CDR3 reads CAWSVRLNTEAFF. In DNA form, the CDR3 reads TGTGCCTGGAGTGTCCGGTTGAACACTGAAGCTTTCTTT.

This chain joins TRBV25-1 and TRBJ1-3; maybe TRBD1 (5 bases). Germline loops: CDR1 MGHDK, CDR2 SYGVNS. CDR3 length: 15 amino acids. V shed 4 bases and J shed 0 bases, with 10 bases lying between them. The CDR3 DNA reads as TGTGCCAGCAGTGTCGGGGGAAGCTCTGGAAACACCATATATTTT. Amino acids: CASSVGGSSGNTIYF.

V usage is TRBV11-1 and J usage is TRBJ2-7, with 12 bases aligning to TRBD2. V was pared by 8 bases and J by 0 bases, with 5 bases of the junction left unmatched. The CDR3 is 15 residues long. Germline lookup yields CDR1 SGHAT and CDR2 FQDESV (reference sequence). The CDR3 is CASGPLAGGSYEQYF. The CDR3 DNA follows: TGTGCCAGCGGCCCACTAGCGGGAGGCTCCTACGAGCAGTACTTC.

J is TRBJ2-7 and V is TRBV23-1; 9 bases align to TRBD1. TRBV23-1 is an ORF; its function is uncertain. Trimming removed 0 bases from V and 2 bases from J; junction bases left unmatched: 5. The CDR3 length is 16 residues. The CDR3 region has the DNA TGCGCCAGCAGTCAATCGGGACAGGGTGGCCCCTACGAGCAGTACTTC. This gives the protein CASSQSGQGGPYEQYF.

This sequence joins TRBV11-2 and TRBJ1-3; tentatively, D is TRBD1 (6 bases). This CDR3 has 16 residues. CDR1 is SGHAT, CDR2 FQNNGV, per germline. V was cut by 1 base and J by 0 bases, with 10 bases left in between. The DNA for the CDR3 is TGTGCCAGCAGCTTAGGGGGGCCCTCCTCTGGAAACACCATATATTTT. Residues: CASSLGGPSSGNTIYF.

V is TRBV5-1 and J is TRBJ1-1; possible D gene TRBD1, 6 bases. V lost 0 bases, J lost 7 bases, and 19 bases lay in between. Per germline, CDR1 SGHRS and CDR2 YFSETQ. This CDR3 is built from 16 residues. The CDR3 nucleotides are TGCGCCAGCAGCTTGGGGGGGCTCTACGCCAACTTTGAAGCTTTCTTT. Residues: CASSLGGLYANFEAFF.

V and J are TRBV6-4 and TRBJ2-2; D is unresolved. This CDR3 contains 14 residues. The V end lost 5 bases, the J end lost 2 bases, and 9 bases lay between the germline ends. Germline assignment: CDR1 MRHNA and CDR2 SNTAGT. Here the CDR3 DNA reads TGTGCCAGCAGTCCCACAGAAAACACCGGGGAGCTGTTTTTT. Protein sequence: CASSPTENTGELFF.

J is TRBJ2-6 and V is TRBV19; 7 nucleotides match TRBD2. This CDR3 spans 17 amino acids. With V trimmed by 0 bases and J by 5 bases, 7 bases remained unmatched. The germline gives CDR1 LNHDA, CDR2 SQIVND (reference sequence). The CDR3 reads CASSIDSGGSRANVLTF. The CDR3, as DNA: TGTGCCAGTAGTATAGATTCGGGGGGTAGCAGGGCCAACGTCCTGACTTTC.

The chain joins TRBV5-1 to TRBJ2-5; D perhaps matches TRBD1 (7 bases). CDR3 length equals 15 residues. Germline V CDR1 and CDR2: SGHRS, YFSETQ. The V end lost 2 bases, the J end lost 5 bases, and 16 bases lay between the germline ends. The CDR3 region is CASSFGRGDSETQYF. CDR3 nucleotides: TGCGCCAGCAGCTTCGGCAGGGGGGATTCGGAGACCCAGTACTTC.

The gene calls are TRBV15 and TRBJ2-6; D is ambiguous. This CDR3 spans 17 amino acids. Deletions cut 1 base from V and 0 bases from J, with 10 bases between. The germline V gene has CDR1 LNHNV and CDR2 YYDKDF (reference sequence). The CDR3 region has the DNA TGTGCCACCAGCAGAGGCCTACCTAACTCTGGGGCCAACGTCCTGACTTTC. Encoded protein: CATSRGLPNSGANVLTF.

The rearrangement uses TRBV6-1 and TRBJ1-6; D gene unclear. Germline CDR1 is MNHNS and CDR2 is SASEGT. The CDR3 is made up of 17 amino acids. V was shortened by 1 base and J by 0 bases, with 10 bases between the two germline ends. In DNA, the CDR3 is TGTGCCAGCAGTGAAGGAGGGTGGGGCTCCTATAATTCACCCCTCCACTTT. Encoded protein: CASSEGGWGSYNSPLHF.